The 26 T cell receptor beta chains reported below all come from one sample, sequenced in a study of neurological immune-mediated disorders. TCRdb ran MiXCR on the 5' RACE reads and lists one entry per CDR3 protein. Among tens of thousands of distinct CDR3 sequences listed, roughly a sixth were seen once. The specimen sequenced was PBMCs. The receptors were sampled from a woman between 35 and 50 years old in good health.

The gene calls are TRBV7-6 and TRBJ2-2; 7 nucleotides align to TRBD2. Losses at the gene ends were 1 base for V and 5 bases for J; bases not matched to a gene: 7. The CDR3 length is 16 residues. Looked up from germline, CDR1 is SGHVS and CDR2 is FNYEAQ. The CDR3 sequence: CASSLGGGRQTGELFF. In DNA form, the CDR3 reads TGTGCCAGCAGCTTAGGGGGAGGGCGGCAGACCGGGGAGCTGTTTTTT.

This clonotype appeared many times. V is TRBV25-1 and J is TRBJ2-5; D perhaps matches TRBD2 (5 bases). The ends were cut back, 5 bases at V and 4 bases at J, with 14 bases in the middle. The CDR3 extends over 14 amino acids. Germline V CDR1 and CDR2: MGHDK, SYGVNS. CDR3 region: CASSPPHGRETQYF. The DNA for the CDR3 is TGTGCCAGCAGTCCCCCCCATGGGAGAGAGACCCAGTACTTC.

As to this clonotype: It is likely a read error, because the conserved phenylalanine at the end of the CDR3 is missing. The rearrangement uses TRBV20-1 and TRBJ2-5, with no clear D. Between the trimmed V and J ends, which lost 6 bases and 0 bases, there was a span of 5 bases. Germline V gene sequence: CDR1 DFQATT, CDR2 SNEGSKA (reference sequence). The CDR3 totals 11 residues. The CDR3 DNA reads as TGCAGTGCCCAGGACCAAGAGACCCAGTACTTA. As protein: CSAQDQETQYL.

This clonotype was recorded many times. The rearrangement uses TRBV28 and TRBJ2-5; 13 nucleotides agree with TRBD2. Germline CDR1 and CDR2: MDHEN and SYDVKM. V gave up 4 bases and J gave up 2 bases; unmatched junction bases: 4. The CDR3 covers 16 residues. In DNA form, the CDR3 reads TGTGCCAGCAGTTATACTAGCGGGGGGGTTCAAGAGACCCAGTACTTC. Amino acids: CASSYTSGGVQETQYF.

Many counts were recorded for this clonotype. This chain links TRBV9 with TRBJ1-1; D unclear. Germline V gene data show CDR1 as SGDLS and CDR2 as YYNGEE. V gave up 0 bases and J gave up 3 bases, with 9 bases separating them. The CDR3 spans 14 residues. CDR3 sequence (DNA): TGTGCCAGCAGCGTAGGAGTTGAGGACACTGAAGCTTTCTTT. Residues: CASSVGVEDTEAFF.

V and J are TRBV6-6 and TRBJ2-7, with 9 bases lining up with TRBD1. Trimming took 7 bases from V and 2 from J; bases not matched to a gene: 9. Germline V gene data show CDR1 as MNHNY and CDR2 as SVGAGI (reference sequence). The CDR3 has 15 amino acids. The CDR3 DNA reads as TGTGCCAGCAAAATCCCGGGACAGGGAACCTACGAGCAGTACTTC. Translated: CASKIPGQGTYEQYF.

This clonotype was seen at least ten times. The chain has TRBV7-7 and TRBJ2-1; 8 positions agree with TRBD2. This CDR3 has 15 residues. CDR1 is SSHAT and CDR2 is FNYEAQ in the germline V gene (reference sequence). J lost 2 bases, V lost 2 bases, and 2 bases had no gene match. The CDR3 loop reads CASSLSSGAYNEQFF. For the CDR3, the DNA is TGTGCCAGCAGCTTAAGTAGCGGGGCCTACAATGAGCAGTTCTTC.

The rearrangement links TRBV10-3 to TRBJ2-1, with D possibly TRBD1 on 6 matching bases. Germline lookup yields CDR1 ENHRY and CDR2 SYGVKD. Trimming removed 8 bases from V and 10 bases from J, with 21 bases in between. This CDR3 contains 14 residues. The CDR3 DNA sequence: TGTGCCATCTCGCCAGGGGTGCCCTCGAGGGAGCAGTTCTTC. Translated: CAISPGVPSREQFF.

This clonotype was detected ten times or more. The J gene is TRBJ1-2, the V gene TRBV7-8; 9 nucleotides match TRBD1. From germline, CDR1 is SGHVS and CDR2 FQNEAQ. Unmatched junction bases numbered 10, after V lost 4 bases and J lost 4 bases. This CDR3 is built from 16 residues. The CDR3 is CASSSETGGQTYGYTF. Written as DNA, the CDR3 is TGTGCCAGCAGCTCAGAGACAGGGGGACAGACCTATGGCTACACCTTC.

This clonotype appeared a few times. The V call is TRBV6-5, the J call TRBJ2-1; 8 nucleotides match TRBD2. Germline CDR1 and CDR2: MNHEY and SVGAGI. The CDR3 runs 18 residues. V was clipped by 2 bases and J by 0 bases; unmatched bases: 9. The CDR3, as DNA: TGTGCCAGCAGTTACATGTTGGCGGGGGGTAGCTCCTACAATGAGCAGTTCTTC. Translating gives CASSYMLAGGSSYNEQFF.

J is TRBJ2-3 and V is TRBV5-5; D unclear. From germline, CDR1 is SGHKS and CDR2 YYEKEE (reference sequence). The V end lost 4 bases, the J end lost 5 bases, and 8 bases lay between the germline ends. The CDR3 extends over 12 amino acids. The CDR3 sequence: CASSLSLDTQYF. The CDR3 DNA sequence: TGTGCCAGCAGCCTTAGTCTAGATACGCAGTATTTT.

The CDR3 sequence is CSAPGLASVTDTQYF. In DNA, the CDR3 is TGCAGTGCTCCAGGGCTGGCTAGCGTCACAGATACGCAGTATTTT. The rearrangement links TRBV20-1 to TRBJ2-3; D possibly corresponds to TRBD2 (6 bases). V was pared by 5 bases and J by 2 bases, with 17 bases between. The CDR3 is 15 amino acids. Germline values: CDR1 DFQATT, CDR2 SNEGSKA (reference sequence).

The table lists this clonotype with many counts. The chain's CDR3 is CASSVGGAGRSPLHF. CDR3 nucleotides: TGTGCCAGCAGCGTTGGGGGGGCCGGCCGGTCACCCCTCCACTTT. V usage is TRBV9 and J usage is TRBJ1-6; possibly TRBD1 for D (6 bases). This CDR3 contains 15 residues. Trimming cost V 2 bases and J 10 bases, with 16 bases left between them. The germline CDR1 and CDR2 sequences are SGDLS and YYNGEE.

The table lists this clonotype with many counts. This chain links TRBV20-1 with TRBJ2-1; 14 bases match TRBD2. Germline lookup yields CDR1 DFQATT and CDR2 SNEGSKA (reference sequence). V dropped 6 bases and J dropped 7; count of bases not matched to a gene: 5. The CDR3 spans 14 residues. In nucleotides, the CDR3 is TGCAGTGCCCTGGGACTAGCGGGGGAGAATGAGCAGTTCTTC. Protein product: CSALGLAGENEQFF.

This clonotype was found many times. The gene calls are TRBV7-2 and TRBJ1-1, with 7 bases lining up with TRBD1. V shed 5 bases, J shed 3 bases, and the junction held 6 bases outside the gene matches. CDR1 is SGHTA and CDR2 is FQGNSA in the germline V gene. CDR3 length: 14 amino acids. The CDR3 protein is CASSGPTGDTEAFF. The CDR3 coding sequence is TGTGCCAGCAGCGGACCTACAGGGGACACTGAAGCTTTCTTT.

This clonotype was seen many times. The chain combines TRBV20-1 with TRBJ2-1, with D hard to call. The V and J ends lost 6 bases and 7 bases respectively, with 22 bases between them. Germline CDR1 reads DFQATT; CDR2 reads SNEGSKA (reference sequence). CDR3 length: 15 amino acids. The CDR3 DNA is TGCAGTGCCATCCACCGTCGGACCGATGGTAATGAGCAGTTCTTC. Translation: CSAIHRRTDGNEQFF.

This clonotype was found many times. The J gene is TRBJ1-2, the V gene TRBV9; the match to TRBD1 covers 10 bases. V shed 4 bases, J shed 4 bases, and the junction held 4 bases outside the gene matches. There are 14 residues in the CDR3. Germline CDR1 SGDLS, CDR2 YYNGEE. CDR3 DNA: TGTGCCAGCAGCCCGACAGGGGGCACCTATGGCTACACCTTC. Protein product: CASSPTGGTYGYTF. Looking up the rest from reference TRBV9 and TRBJ1-2 gives the full variable domain: DSGVTQTPKHLITATGQRVTLRCSPRSGDLSVYWYQQSLDQGLQFLIQYYNGEERAKGNILERFSAQQFPDLHSELNLSSLELGDSALYFCASSPTGGTYGYTFGSGTRLTVV.

This clonotype was seen at least ten times. The J gene is TRBJ2-7, the V gene TRBV20-1; 9 bases align to TRBD2. Germline V CDR1 and CDR2: DFQATT, SNEGSKA (reference sequence). The CDR3 runs to 15 residues. Trimming removed 0 bases from V and 2 bases from J; junction bases left unmatched: 5. The CDR3 DNA is TGCAGTGCTAGAGATCAGCCTAGCGGGGCCTACGAGCAGTACTTC. This translates into CSARDQPSGAYEQYF.

This clonotype showed up many times. This chain uses TRBV5-1 with TRBJ2-5; D perhaps matches TRBD2 (5 bases). The CDR3 is made up of 14 amino acids. Germline CDR1 is SGHRS and CDR2 is YFSETQ. With 6 bases removed from V and 2 bases from J, the gap between germline ends came to 14 bases. In DNA, the CDR3 is TGCGCCAGCAACTCGTCTCCGGGACAAGAGACCCAGTACTTC. It is translated as CASNSSPGQETQYF.

This clonotype has a count of ten or more. This chain links TRBV25-1 with TRBJ2-2; D remains unclear. The CDR3 extends over 15 amino acids. Trimming left V 3 bases short and J 4 bases short, with 12 bases between. The germline V gene has CDR1 MGHDK and CDR2 SYGVNS. DNA for the CDR3: TGTGCCAGCAGTGAGGCTTCCTTCAGCACCGGGGAGCTGTTTTTT. It is translated as CASSEASFSTGELFF. The full variable domain, with the rest looked up from reference TRBV25-1 and TRBJ2-2, is EADIYQTPRYLVIGTGKKITLECSQTMGHDKMYWYQQDPGMELHLIHYSYGVNSTEKGDLSSESTVSRIRTEHFPLTLESARPSHTSQYLCASSEASFSTGELFFGEGSRLTVL.

This clonotype was detected ten times or more. The chain carries TRBV7-2 and TRBJ2-1, with 11 positions matching TRBD2. Germline V gene sequence: CDR1 SGHTA, CDR2 FQGNSA. This CDR3 region has 15 residues. V gave up 5 bases and J gave up 8 bases; unmatched junction bases: 8. DNA of the CDR3: TGTGCCAGCAGCGGCTATAGCGGGGGGGCCTATGAGCAGTTCTTC. Encoded protein: CASSGYSGGAYEQFF.

This clonotype was detected many times. The DNA of the CDR3 is TGCGCCAGCAGCGTGACACAGGGAGATGGCTACACCTTC. Protein sequence: CASSVTQGDGYTF. This chain connects TRBV5-1 to TRBJ1-2; D is possibly TRBD1 (6 bases). CDR1 and CDR2 from the germline V gene are SGHRS and YFSETQ. The CDR3 loop spans 13 amino acids. The V end was cut by 4 bases, the J end by 6 bases, with 13 bases between.

There are many counts of this clonotype. The chain is built from TRBV20-1 and TRBJ2-3; 7 bases agree with TRBD2. This CDR3 is 15 amino acids long. The V segment lost 0 bases and the J segment 6 bases; nucleotides outside the gene matches: 9. Germline CDR1 DFQATT, CDR2 SNEGSKA (reference sequence). CDR3 amino acids: CSARDIRLARDTQYF. The CDR3 DNA is TGCAGTGCTAGAGATATACGACTAGCAAGGGATACGCAGTATTTT.

The sample holds many counts of this clonotype. The CDR3 region has the DNA TGTGCCAGCAGTTTTTCTCCTGCGGTTCAAGCGTCAGAGACCCAGTACTTC. Translating it yields CASSFSPAVQASETQYF. The gene calls are TRBV28 and TRBJ2-5; D is uncertain. The V and J ends lost 3 bases and 4 bases respectively, with 21 bases between them. Germline values: CDR1 MDHEN, CDR2 SYDVKM. CDR3 size: 17 residues.

This clonotype was seen ten or more times. The V and J genes are TRBV28 and TRBJ2-5, with TRBD1 matching 9 bases. Germline lookup yields CDR1 MDHEN and CDR2 SYDVKM. The junction had 16 bases not matched to a gene; V was cut back by 2 bases and J by 0 bases. This CDR3 spans 20 amino acids. The CDR3 nucleotides are TGTGCCAGCAGTTTAGGAGTTGGACAGGGGATGGTCTATTACCAAGAGACCCAGTACTTC. It yields the protein CASSLGVGQGMVYYQETQYF. Combining the CDR3 with reference TRBV28 and TRBJ2-5 gives the whole variable domain DVKVTQSSRYLVKRTGEKVFLECVQDMDHENMFWYRQDPGLGLRLIYFSYDVKMKEKGDIPEGYSVSREKKERFSLILESASTNQTSMYLCASSLGVGQGMVYYQETQYFGPGTRLLVL.

In this sample, this clonotype turned up many times. V and J are TRBV12-3 or TRBV12-4 and TRBJ2-1; D could derive from TRBD1 or TRBD2 (5 bases each). This CDR3 is 14 amino acids long. The V end was cut by 3 bases, the J end by 2 bases, with 8 bases between. The CDR3 reads CASSFLGAYNEQFF. The CDR3 DNA reads TGTGCCAGCAGTTTCTTGGGGGCCTACAATGAGCAGTTCTTC.